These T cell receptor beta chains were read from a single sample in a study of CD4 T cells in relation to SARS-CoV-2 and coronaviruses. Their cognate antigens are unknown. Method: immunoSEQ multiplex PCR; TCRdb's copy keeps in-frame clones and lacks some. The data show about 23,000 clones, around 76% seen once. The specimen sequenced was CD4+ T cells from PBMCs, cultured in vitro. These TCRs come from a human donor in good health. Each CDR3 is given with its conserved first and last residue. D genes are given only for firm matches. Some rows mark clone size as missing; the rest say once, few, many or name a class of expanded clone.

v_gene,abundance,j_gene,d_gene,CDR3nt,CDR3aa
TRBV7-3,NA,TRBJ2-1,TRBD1,TGTGCCAGCAGCTTGGGGACAGCCACCTACAATGAGCAGTTCTTC,CASSLGTATYNEQFF
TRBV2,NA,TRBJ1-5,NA,TGTGCCAGCAGTGGGGACTCGAGGGGCCGACAGCCCCAGCATTTT,CASSGDSRGRQPQHF
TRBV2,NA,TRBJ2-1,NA,TGTGCCAGCATTCACTGGCGGGAAAAGAATGAGCAGTTCTTC,CASIHWREKNEQFF
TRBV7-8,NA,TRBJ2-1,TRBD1,TGTGCCAGCAGCCCAGGGGGAGTTGAGCAGTTCTTC,CASSPGGVEQFF
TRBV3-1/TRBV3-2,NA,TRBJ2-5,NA,TGTGCCAGCAGCCAAGGCCTAGCCCTCATGGACCAGTACTTC,CASSQGLALMDQYF
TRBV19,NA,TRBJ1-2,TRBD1,TGTGCCAGTAGGCGCGGACAGGGGGTCTATGGCTACACCTTC,CASRRGQGVYGYTF
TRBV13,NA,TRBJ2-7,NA,TGTGCCAGCAGCTTAGGAAGAAGGGACGAGCAGTACTTC,CASSLGRRDEQYF
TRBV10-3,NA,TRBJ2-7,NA,TGTGCCATCAGTGAGTCGGGCAGGGACAACCCCTACGAGCAGTACTTC,CAISESGRDNPYEQYF
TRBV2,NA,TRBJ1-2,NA,TGTGCCAGCAGTGAAAGAGGGTTCTATGGCTACACCTTC,CASSERGFYGYTF
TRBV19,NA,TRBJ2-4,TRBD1,TGTGCCAGTAGAAGGGACAGGGGCGCAAACATTCAGTACTTC,CASRRDRGANIQYF
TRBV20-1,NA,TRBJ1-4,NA,TGCAGTGCTAACAGAGATGAAAAACTGTTTTTT,CSANRDEKLFF
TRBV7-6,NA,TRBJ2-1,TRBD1,TGTGCCAGCAGCTTAGCCCCAACAGGGGGCCACAATGAGCAGTTCTTC,CASSLAPTGGHNEQFF
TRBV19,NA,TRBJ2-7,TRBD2,TGTGCCACAAGGACTAGCGGGTCTCCCTACGAGCAGTACTTC,CATRTSGSPYEQYF
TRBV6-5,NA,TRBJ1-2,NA,TGTGCCAGCAGGGACGCGGATGGCTACACCTTC,CASRDADGYTF
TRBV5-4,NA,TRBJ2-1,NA,TGTGCCAGCAGCCGAGACGGAGGAGCGGGTTCCTACAATGAGCAGTTCTTC,CASSRDGGAGSYNEQFF
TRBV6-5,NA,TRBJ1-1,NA,TGTGCCAGCAGTTACTCCCAGCAGGGATTCACTGAAGCTTTCTTT,CASSYSQQGFTEAFF
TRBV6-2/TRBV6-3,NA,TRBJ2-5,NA,TGTGCCAGCAGTTACCTCCGGGGCCGGGGGGAGACCCAGTACTTC,CASSYLRGRGETQYF
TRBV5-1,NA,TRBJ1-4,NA,TGCGCCAGCAGCTTGGCCGCAGTGCCGAATGAAAAACTGTTTTTT,CASSLAAVPNEKLFF
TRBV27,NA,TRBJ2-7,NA,TGTGCCAGCAGTTCGTCCTCCCTTCGGACAATGTACGAGCAGTACTTC,CASSSSSLRTMYEQYF
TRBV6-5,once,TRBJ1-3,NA,TGTGCCAGCAGGCAGGATCTTATTTCTGGAAACACCATATATTTT,CASRQDLISGNTIYF
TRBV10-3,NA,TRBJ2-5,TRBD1,TGTGCCATCAGTGCGGGACAGCCGCAAGAGACCCGGTACTTC,CAISAGQPQETRYF
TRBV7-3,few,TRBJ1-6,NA,TGTGCCAGCAGCACATCGACAGGTTCACCCCTCCACTTT,CASSTSTGSPLHF
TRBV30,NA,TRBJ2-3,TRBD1,TGTGCCTGGAGTGTACGGGACAGGGCTCGGACAGATACGCAGTATTTT,CAWSVRDRARTDTQYF
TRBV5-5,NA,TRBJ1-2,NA,TGTGCCAGCAGCTTGGCCATCACGGCAGCCGGGGACTATGGCTACACCTTC,CASSLAITAAGDYGYTF
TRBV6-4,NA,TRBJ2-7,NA,TGTGCCAGCAGTGTCCGTAGTACCGCCCTAGCGAACGCCTACGAGCAGTACTTC,CASSVRSTALANAYEQYF
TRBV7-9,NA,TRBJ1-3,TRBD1,TGTGCCAGCAGCCAGGGACAGGGGGCGAGGGCTGGAAACACCATATATTTT,CASSQGQGARAGNTIYF
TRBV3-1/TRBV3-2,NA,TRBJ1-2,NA,TGTGCCAGCAGCGATTCAGGAGGCTACACCTTC,CASSDSGGYTF
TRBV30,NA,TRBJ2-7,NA,TGTGCCTGGAGTGTACCCCTAGTCTCCTACGAGCAGTACTTC,CAWSVPLVSYEQYF
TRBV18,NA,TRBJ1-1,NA,TGTGCCAGCCTAATTATGGGCAGGGAAGCTTTCTTT,CASLIMGREAFF
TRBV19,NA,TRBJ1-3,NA,NA,CASSIDSGPQIPYIF
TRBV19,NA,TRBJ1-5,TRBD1,TGTGCCAGTAGTGCAGGACAGGTTAATCAGCCCCAGCATTTT,CASSAGQVNQPQHF
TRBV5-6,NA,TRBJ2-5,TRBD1,TGTGCCAGCAGTTTCATGACGGGGCAGGGGGATGGGGCCCAGTACTTC,CASSFMTGQGDGAQYF
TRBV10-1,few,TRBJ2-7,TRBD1,TGCGCCAGCAGTGAACAGGGGGCTAGCTACGAGCAGTACTTC,CASSEQGASYEQYF
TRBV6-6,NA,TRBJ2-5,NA,TGTGCCAGCAGTACCTTAGGGGAAGAGACCCAGTACTTC,CASSTLGEETQYF
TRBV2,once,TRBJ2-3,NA,TGTGCCAGCAGGATGCCATGGTCCACAGATACGCAGTATTTT,CASRMPWSTDTQYF
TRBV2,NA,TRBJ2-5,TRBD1,TGTGCCAGCAGCGGAGGACCGGGACAGGGGGGAGAGACCCAGTACTTC,CASSGGPGQGGETQYF
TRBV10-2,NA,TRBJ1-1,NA,TGCGCCAGCAGTGACTTTGAGCGGACGAACACTGAAGCTTTCTTT,CASSDFERTNTEAFF
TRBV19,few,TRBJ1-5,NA,TGTGCCAGTAGTTGGCAGGACGATCAGCCCCAGCATTTT,CASSWQDDQPQHF
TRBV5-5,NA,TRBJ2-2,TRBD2,TGTGCCAGCAGCTTGTGGCTAGCGGGAGCGGGCACCGGGGAGCTGTTTTTT,CASSLWLAGAGTGELFF
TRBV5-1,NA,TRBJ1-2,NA,TGCGCCAGCAGCAAAGACAGTGGGTTTGGCTACACCTTC,CASSKDSGFGYTF
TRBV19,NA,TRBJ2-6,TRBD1,TGTGCCAGTACCCGGACAGGGGGCTCGTGGGGGGCCAACGTCCTGACTTTC,CASTRTGGSWGANVLTF
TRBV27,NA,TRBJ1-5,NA,TGTGCCAGCAGTTTATCGTGGGGTCAGCCCCAGCATTTT,CASSLSWGQPQHF